These 21 T cell receptor beta chains originate from one sample sequenced in a study of Graves' ophthalmopathy and Graves' hyperthyroidism. The sequenced template was RNA, covering the TCR beta CDR3 region. HTBI primers served in a first-round RT-PCR, which a second-round multiplex PCR followed. Each CDR3 protein is one row after TCRdb ran MiXCR on the multiplex PCR reads. The sample has fewer than 350,000 distinct CDR3 sequences; around a sixth are singletons. The specimen sequenced was peripheral blood. These receptors originate from an adult man with Graves' ophthalmopathy.

This chain uses TRBV3-1 with TRBJ2-7; 8 nucleotides match TRBD1. Germline trimming cut 4 bases from V and 0 bases from J; bases unmatched to any gene: 14. The CDR3 is 18 amino acids. The V gene's germline CDR1 is LGHDT and CDR2 YNNKEL (reference sequence). The CDR3 DNA follows: TGTGCCAGCAGCCTCGCGGCCGACGTCAGGGGGCTCTCCTACGAGCAGTACTTC. Translating gives CASSLAADVRGLSYEQYF.

This clonotype was seen repeatedly, ten times or more. The rearrangement uses TRBV29-1 and TRBJ2-2; the D is unclear. The germline CDR1 and CDR2 sequences are SQVTM and ANQGSEA. V was pared by 3 bases and J by 5 bases, with 4 bases between. CDR3 length: 11 amino acids. In DNA form, the CDR3 reads TGCAGCGTTGAGGGAACCGGGGAGCTGTTTTTT. This sequence encodes CSVEGTGELFF.

In its sample, this clonotype was seen many times. The rearrangement uses TRBV5-1 and TRBJ2-7; 7 bases line up with TRBD2. Germline trimming cut 0 bases from V and 2 bases from J; bases unmatched to any gene: 5. The germline CDR1 and CDR2 sequences are SGHRS and YFSETQ. The CDR3 is 15 residues long. This CDR3 reads CASSLGAGPTYEQYF. The CDR3 DNA follows: TGCGCCAGCAGCTTGGGAGCGGGACCTACCTACGAGCAGTACTTC.

The chain uses TRBV28 and TRBJ2-7; TRBD2 might be the D (5 bases). The CDR3 spans 11 residues. The germline CDR1 and CDR2 sequences are MDHEN and SYDVKM. With 5 bases removed from V and 13 bases from J, the gap between germline ends came to 15 bases. The CDR3 loop reads CASSNSGIPYF. DNA for the CDR3: TGTGCCAGCAGTAATTCCGGGATACCTTACTTC.

This clonotype was picked up many times. The chain uses TRBV11-2 and TRBJ2-5, with D perhaps matching TRBD1 (6 bases). This CDR3 has 15 residues. Germline CDR1 reads SGHAT; CDR2 reads FQNNGV. Trimming removed 1 base at V and 2 bases at J, with 11 bases between. The CDR3 nucleotides read TGTGCCAGCAGCTTAGGACAGGCGAGACAAGAGACCCAGTACTTC. This sequence encodes CASSLGQARQETQYF.

This clonotype was counted ten times or more. The chain uses TRBV12-3 or TRBV12-4 and TRBJ1-2; a weak D match, TRBD1 (6 bases). V was shortened by 4 bases and J by 8 bases, with 23 bases between the two germline ends. The CDR3 runs 16 residues. Here the CDR3 DNA reads TGTGCCAGCAGTTCGAGCGCACAGGGATCCAGCCGGGGCTACACCTTC. This encodes CASSSSAQGSSRGYTF.

This clonotype was observed many times. This rearrangement joins TRBV10-3 to TRBJ1-1; the D gene is possibly TRBD1 (5 bases). Trimming stripped 2 bases from V and 11 bases from J, with 12 bases between. CDR1 is ENHRY and CDR2 is SYGVKD in the germline V gene. The CDR3 totals 12 residues. The chain's CDR3 is CAISEERDAAFF. The CDR3 DNA reads TGTGCCATCAGTGAGGAAAGGGACGCGGCTTTCTTT.

This clonotype was found many times. The chain uses TRBV20-1 and TRBJ1-2; D not certain. The ends were cut back, 0 bases at V and 5 bases at J, with 10 bases in the middle. This CDR3 region has 13 residues. Germline CDR1 and CDR2: DFQATT and SNEGSKA (reference sequence). The CDR3, as DNA: TGCAGTGCTAGAGATTCGGCAGGATATGGCTACACCTTC. Translated: CSARDSAGYGYTF.

This clonotype was observed many times. The chain links TRBV9 to TRBJ2-5, with D possibly being TRBD1 or TRBD2 (5 bases each). This CDR3 spans 15 amino acids. V was pared by 4 bases and J by 5 bases, with 18 bases between. Germline V gene sequence: CDR1 SGDLS, CDR2 YYNGEE. The CDR3: CASSLTGGNSETQYF. The CDR3 DNA reads TGTGCCAGCAGCCTCACTGGGGGTAATTCCGAGACCCAGTACTTC.

This clonotype was detected a few times. This clone may be a read error of a much larger clone one base away. The V gene is TRBV28, the J gene TRBJ2-5, with TRBD1 matching over 8 bases. Germline loops: CDR1 MDHEN, CDR2 SYDVKM. There are 14 residues in the CDR3. With V trimmed by 4 bases and J by 0 bases, 1 base remained unmatched. The CDR3 DNA follows: TGTGCCAGCAGTTCGGACAGGGACCAAGAGACCCAGTACTTC. Amino acid sequence: CASSSDRDQETQYF.

This chain uses TRBV7-2 with TRBJ2-5; no clear D. V was shortened by 2 bases and J by 3 bases, with 7 bases between the two germline ends. From germline, CDR1 is SGHTA and CDR2 FQGNSA. The CDR3 covers 13 residues. The CDR3 sequence is CASSLNVKETQYF. The CDR3 DNA follows: TGTGCCAGCAGCTTAAACGTAAAAGAGACCCAGTACTTC.

The chain links TRBV30 to TRBJ2-7; 10 bases align to TRBD2. Germline V gene lookup returns CDR1 GTSNPN and CDR2 SVGIG (reference sequence). The CDR3 has 14 residues. The V gene end was trimmed by 3 bases and the J gene end by 3 bases; junction bases not matched to a gene: 5. CDR3 nucleotides: TGTGCCTGGAGGAAGACTAGCGGGCTCTACGAGCAGTACTTC. Protein: CAWRKTSGLYEQYF.

This clonotype was recorded many times. The chain recombines TRBV28 with TRBJ2-7; D assignment may be TRBD1 or TRBD2 (5 bases each). The CDR3 is 15 amino acids. V was cut by 5 bases and J by 5 bases, with 19 bases left in between. Germline CDR1 is MDHEN and CDR2 is SYDVKM. CDR3 protein: CASSGASGLFHEQYF. As DNA, the CDR3 is TGTGCCAGCAGTGGGGCGAGCGGTTTATTCCACGAGCAGTACTTC.

A word on this clonotype: A much larger clone is a single base away; this may be a read error. The V call is TRBV27, the J call TRBJ1-6, with 7 bases matching TRBD1. CDR3 length: 15 amino acids. The germline V gene encodes CDR1 MNHEY and CDR2 SMNVEV (reference sequence). The CDR3 loop is CASTITGTENSPPHF. The CDR3 bases are TGTGCCAGCACCATAACCGGGACAGAGAATTCACCCCCCCACTTT.

This clonotype has ten or more counts. The chain combines TRBV5-1 with TRBJ1-2; tentative D call: TRBD1 (6 bases). V lost 0 bases to trimming and J lost 0 bases, with 9 bases between them. From germline, CDR1 is SGHRS and CDR2 YFSETQ. This CDR3 has 15 amino acids. CDR3 protein: CASSLERGTNYGYTF. DNA for the CDR3: TGCGCCAGCAGCTTGGAGAGGGGGACTAACTATGGCTACACCTTC. The whole variable domain, filled in from reference TRBV5-1 and TRBJ1-2, reads KAGVTQTPRYLIKTRGQQVTLSCSPISGHRSVSWYQQTPGQGLQFLFEYFSETQRNKGNFPGRFSGRQFSNSRSEMNVSTLELGDSALYLCASSLERGTNYGYTFGSGTRLTVV.

This clonotype was found many times. The J gene is TRBJ2-5, the V gene TRBV7-8; the D gene is possibly TRBD2 (5 bases). The CDR3 runs 14 residues. Germline-derived CDR1 and CDR2 are SGHVS and FQNEAQ. V shed 1 base and J shed 3 bases, with 9 bases lying between them. The CDR3 coding sequence is TGTGCCAGCAGCTTAGGGCAGCGGAAAGAGACCCAGTACTTC. It is translated as CASSLGQRKETQYF.

Ten or more counts support this clonotype. The V call is TRBV4-1, the J call TRBJ1-1; D ambiguous. Germline V lookup: CDR1 MGHRA, CDR2 YSYEKL. V lost 7 bases and J lost 1, with 13 bases in between. The CDR3 has 14 residues. The CDR3 DNA reads TGCGCCAGCACCCGAACGGGCGGGAACACTGAAGCTTTCTTT. This codes for CASTRTGGNTEAFF.

J is TRBJ2-5 and V is TRBV7-2; D uncertain. This CDR3 has 12 amino acids. Trimming removed 5 bases from V and 5 bases from J, with 9 bases in between. In germline, CDR1 is SGHTA, CDR2 FQGNSA. The CDR3 sequence: CASSISAETQYF. CDR3 sequence (DNA): TGTGCCAGCAGCATCTCGGCCGAGACCCAGTACTTC.

The sample holds a few counts of this clonotype. A single base separates this from a much larger clone, so it may be a read error. The chain combines TRBV15 with TRBJ2-5, with 13 bases aligning to TRBD2. This CDR3 comprises 15 residues. Germline assignment: CDR1 LNHNV and CDR2 YYDKDF (reference sequence). The CDR3 region has the DNA TGTGCCACCAGTATATTTACTAGCGGGAGGGAGACCCTGTACTTC. Translated: CATSIFTSGRETLYF.

This clonotype was found many times. V and J are TRBV29-1 and TRBJ1-1; TRBD1 might be the D (5 bases). The CDR3 is 12 residues long. V dropped 7 bases and J dropped 4 bases, with 13 bases sitting between them. In germline, CDR1 is SQVTM, CDR2 ANQGSEA. The CDR3 region is CSAPSGGTEAFF. In DNA, the CDR3 is TGCAGCGCCCCCTCTGGGGGCACTGAAGCTTTCTTT. Looking up the rest from reference TRBV29-1 and TRBJ1-1 gives the full variable domain: SAVISQKPSRDICQRGTSLTIQCQVDSQVTMMFWYRQQPGQSLTLIATANQGSEATYESGFVIDKFPISRPNLTFSTLTVSNMSPEDSSIYLCSAPSGGTEAFFGQGTRLTVV.

This clonotype was observed at least ten times. The chain combines TRBV2 with TRBJ2-7; D may be TRBD2 (7 bases). The CDR3 is made up of 16 amino acids. Trimming removed 4 bases from V and 3 bases from J, with 19 bases in between. Per the germline V gene, CDR1 is SNHLY and CDR2 is FYNNEI. This CDR3 reads CASSVERGGEGYEQYF. The CDR3 DNA sequence: TGTGCCAGCAGTGTTGAAAGGGGGGGCGAGGGCTACGAGCAGTACTTC. Complete variable domain (other parts from reference TRBV2 and TRBJ2-7): EPEVTQTPSHQVTQMGQEVILRCVPISNHLYFYWYRQILGQKVEFLVSFYNNEISEKSEIFDDQFSVERPDGSNFTLKIRSTKLEDSAMYFCASSVERGGEGYEQYFGPGTRLTVT.